These 31 T cell receptor beta chains were all obtained from the same sample, sequenced in a study of CD4+ T cells in melanoma. Assay: immunoSEQ multiplex PCR; the TCRdb copy retains only in-frame clones and omits some. The table records about 11,000 clones, roughly 62% of them present only once. The sequenced sample was cells from a culture (not recorded whether cultured in vitro). These receptors all stem from a human donor with melanoma.

CDR3 sequence (DNA): TGCAGTGCTACCCCTTCAAAGCGAAAGTTCTTC. Translated, it gives CSATPSKRKFF. The rearrangement joins TRBV20-1 to TRBJ2-1; no firm D call. Germline V gives CDR1 DFQATT, CDR2 SNEGSKA (reference sequence). The CDR3 consists of 11 residues. Trimming shortened V by 4 bases and J by 14 bases, and 15 bases separated the two germline ends.

This rearrangement joins TRBV10-3 to TRBJ1-2, with 10 bases that match TRBD1. J was trimmed by 2 bases and V by 6 bases; bases with no gene match: 3. The CDR3 consists of 14 residues. CDR1 and CDR2 from the germline V gene are ENHRY and SYGVKD. CDR3 amino acids: CAIRWGQGNYGYTF. DNA of the CDR3: TGTGCCATCAGGTGGGGACAGGGGAACTATGGCTACACCTTC.

The chain combines TRBV6-5 with TRBJ2-1; D is unresolved. Trimming took off 5 bases at V and 2 bases at J, with 13 bases between the two ends. The CDR3 runs to 15 residues. Germline V gene data show CDR1 as MNHEY and CDR2 as SVGAGI. In DNA form, the CDR3 reads TGTGCCAGCAGTGCTCGTCTAACAACCTACAATGAGCAGTTCTTC. Its translation: CASSARLTTYNEQFF.

This clone was counted between two and nine times. The chain joins TRBV9 to TRBJ1-1; no reliable D call. Germline loops: CDR1 SGDLS, CDR2 YYNGEE. There are 14 residues in the CDR3. V was trimmed by 0 bases and J by 1 base, leaving 7 bases between them. The CDR3 bases are TGTGCCAGCAGCGTAGCTAGAACGAACACTGAAGCTTTCTTT. Its translation: CASSVARTNTEAFF.

This chain links TRBV2 with TRBJ1-2; the D gene is possibly TRBD1 (6 bases). V gave up 8 bases and J gave up 5 bases, with 12 bases separating them. The CDR3 has 12 amino acids. CDR1 and CDR2 (germline): SNHLY, FYNNEI. CDR3 loop: CASLDRGYGYTF. DNA of the CDR3: TGTGCCAGCCTGGACAGAGGATATGGCTACACCTTC. The whole variable domain, filled in from reference TRBV2 and TRBJ1-2, reads EPEVTQTPSHQVTQMGQEVILRCVPISNHLYFYWYRQILGQKVEFLVSFYNNEISEKSEIFDDQFSVERPDGSNFTLKIRSTKLEDSAMYFCASLDRGYGYTFGSGTRLTVV.

The rearrangement joins TRBV6-5 to TRBJ1-4; D perhaps matches TRBD1 (5 bases). V lost 2 bases, J lost 10 bases, and 14 bases lay in between. This CDR3 region has 14 residues. Germline CDR1 and CDR2: MNHEY and SVGAGI. This CDR3 reads CASSYDRDRGKLFF. The CDR3 DNA reads TGTGCCAGCAGTTACGACCGGGACCGGGGAAAACTGTTTTTT.

This chain uses TRBV5-1 with TRBJ2-3; maybe TRBD2 (5 bases). Germline V gene lookup returns CDR1 SGHRS and CDR2 YFSETQ. The CDR3 has 15 residues. Trimming left V 5 bases short and J 1 base short, with 14 bases between. The CDR3 loop is CASSISSPGTDTQYF. As DNA, the CDR3 is TGCGCCAGCAGTATCTCTAGCCCTGGCACAGATACGCAGTATTTT.

The chain is built from TRBV27 and TRBJ2-3, with D perhaps matching TRBD1 (6 bases). V was pared by 5 bases and J by 9 bases, with 27 bases between. Germline V CDR1 and CDR2: MNHEY, SMNVEV (reference sequence). The length of the CDR3 is 17 residues. This CDR3 is CASSPQHRVRVLGTQYF. DNA of the CDR3: TGTGCCAGCAGTCCGCAGCACAGGGTTAGAGTTTTAGGGACGCAGTATTTT.

V and J are TRBV12-2 and TRBJ1-1. TRBV12-2 is a recognized pseudogene. The CDR3 spans 15 residues. The DNA of the CDR3 is TGTGCAAGTCGCTTATTGAAGGAGCTTGGGGCTGAAGCTTTCTTT. This gives the protein CASRLLKELGAEAFF.

The rearrangement links TRBV2 to TRBJ1-6; no firm D call. The germline V gene encodes CDR1 SNHLY and CDR2 FYNNEI. V was cut by 5 bases and J by 13 bases, with 15 bases left in between. The CDR3 covers 13 residues. This chain's CDR3 is CASSSALGFPLHF. CDR3 nucleotides: TGTGCCAGCAGTTCGGCCCTCGGGTTCCCCCTCCACTTT.

V gene TRBV30 combines with J gene TRBJ1-2; D not resolved. The V end lost 4 bases, the J end lost 0 bases, and 6 bases lay between the germline ends. Germline loops: CDR1 GTSNPN, CDR2 SVGIG (reference sequence). The CDR3 covers 12 residues. The CDR3 nucleotides read TGTGCCTGGACCCTTGCTAACTATGGCTACACCTTC. Encoded protein: CAWTLANYGYTF.

The CDR3: CASAAGTAGRGAFF. CDR3 nucleotides: TGTGCCAGCGCTGCAGGGACAGCCGGTCGAGGAGCTTTCTTT. The rearrangement uses TRBV6-6 and TRBJ1-1; TRBD1 aligns across 7 bases. Per germline, CDR1 MNHNY and CDR2 SVGAGI (reference sequence). The CDR3 length is 14 residues. V was clipped by 8 bases and J by 10 bases; unmatched bases: 16.

The chain joins TRBV18 to TRBJ2-7; D may be TRBD1 or TRBD2 (5 bases each). Germline lookup yields CDR1 KGHSH and CDR2 LQKENI. Trimming took off 4 bases at V and 3 bases at J, with 13 bases between the two ends. The CDR3 covers 14 residues. Here the CDR3 reads CASSRAGTLYEQYF. CDR3 sequence (DNA): TGTGCCAGCTCACGCGCCGGGACCCTCTACGAGCAGTACTTC.

The chain recombines TRBV5-1 with TRBJ2-5; the D gene is possibly TRBD2 (7 bases). Per germline, CDR1 SGHRS and CDR2 YFSETQ. This CDR3 comprises 14 residues. V was cut by 7 bases and J by 5 bases, with 18 bases left in between. The CDR3 DNA is TGCGCCAGCCGAGGGGGGGCGGTGAGTGAGACCCAGTACTTC. This gives the protein CASRGGAVSETQYF.

The chain employs TRBV6-5 and TRBJ2-7, with D perhaps matching TRBD2 (6 bases). The CDR3 runs 14 residues. The V end was cut by 6 bases, the J end by 4 bases, with 16 bases between. In germline, CDR1 is MNHEY, CDR2 SVGAGI. CDR3 residues: CASRFTSYRYEQYF. DNA of the CDR3: TGTGCCAGCAGGTTCACTAGCTACAGGTACGAGCAGTACTTC.

The chain is built from TRBV6-5 and TRBJ1-1; perhaps TRBD1 as D (6 bases). The CDR3 spans 14 residues. Germline lookup yields CDR1 MNHEY and CDR2 SVGAGI. V dropped 6 bases and J dropped 1 base, with 12 bases sitting between them. The CDR3 nucleotides read TGTGCCAGCAGAACCAGGGGAGAGAACACTGAAGCTTTCTTT. Protein: CASRTRGENTEAFF.

The rearrangement links TRBV7-6 to TRBJ2-1; TRBD2 matches at 10 bases. CDR1 and CDR2 (germline): SGHVS, FNYEAQ. V lost 2 bases and J lost 6; bases outside the gene matches: 10. The CDR3 is made up of 17 amino acids. CDR3 nucleotide sequence: TGTGCCAGCAGCTTAAGGATACTAGCGGGGACGGGCAATGAGCAGTTCTTC. Residues: CASSLRILAGTGNEQFF.

This chain uses TRBV19 with TRBJ2-6; D not certain. V shed 2 bases and J shed 0 bases, with 8 bases lying between them. This CDR3 is built from 16 residues. The germline V gene has CDR1 LNHDA and CDR2 SQIVND (reference sequence). The CDR3 region is CASSIRPSSGANVLTF. CDR3 nucleotide sequence: TGTGCCAGTAGTATAAGACCGAGCTCTGGGGCCAACGTCCTGACTTTC.

The chain links TRBV15 to TRBJ1-5, with a tentative D call TRBD1 (6 bases). V lost 1 base to trimming and J lost 4 bases, with 17 bases between them. Germline V gene data show CDR1 as LNHNV and CDR2 as YYDKDF (reference sequence). The CDR3 length is 17 residues. DNA for the CDR3: TGTGCCACCAGCAGAGGAACGGGACACAAGTTAAATCAGCCCCAGCATTTT. Its protein product is CATSRGTGHKLNQPQHF.

This chain connects TRBV6-1 to TRBJ1-4; TRBD1 aligns across 7 bases. Trimming took 6 bases from V and 0 from J; bases not matched to a gene: 4. The CDR3 sequence is 15 residues long. CDR1 is MNHNS, CDR2 SASEGT, per germline. Here the CDR3 DNA reads TGTGCCAGCAGGACAGGGCAGGCAACTAATGAAAAACTGTTTTTT. Translating it yields CASRTGQATNEKLFF.

This clone occurred a few times. J is TRBJ1-1 and V is TRBV5-1, with TRBD1 identical over 10 bases. V lost 6 bases, J lost 3 bases, and 8 bases stayed unmatched. The CDR3 is 15 amino acids. Per the germline V gene, CDR1 is SGHRS and CDR2 is YFSETQ. The CDR3 DNA sequence: TGCGCCAGCAAAGGGACAGGGGTTTGGTACACTGAAGCTTTCTTT. Translated: CASKGTGVWYTEAFF.

The count of this clone is one. The CDR3 is CASSHPLFGRVINQPQHF. DNA for the CDR3: TGCGCCAGCAGCCACCCACTATTTGGCAGGGTAATCAATCAGCCCCAGCATTTT. The chain has TRBV4-1 and TRBJ1-5; perhaps TRBD1 as D (5 bases). Germline V CDR1 and CDR2: MGHRA, YSYEKL. The CDR3 totals 18 residues. Trimming left V 3 bases short and J 3 bases short, with 21 bases between.

This rearrangement joins TRBV9 to TRBJ2-5, with 7 positions matching TRBD2. The CDR3 extends over 17 amino acids. Germline loops: CDR1 SGDLS, CDR2 YYNGEE. Unmatched junction bases numbered 9, after V lost 0 bases and J lost 1 base. The CDR3, as DNA: TGTGCCAGCAGCGTAGCTCCGGGCGGGGGAAGCCAAGAGACCCAGTACTTC. The encoded protein is CASSVAPGGGSQETQYF.

The chain uses TRBV6-1 and TRBJ2-1, with D possibly being TRBD1 (6 bases). V shed 7 bases and J shed 8 bases, with 18 bases lying between them. CDR3 size: 14 residues. Germline V gene lookup returns CDR1 MNHNS and CDR2 SASEGT. The CDR3: CASIQVWGRHEQFF. The CDR3 coding sequence is TGTGCCAGCATCCAAGTTTGGGGGCGACATGAGCAGTTCTTC.

This chain uses TRBV5-1 with TRBJ2-5; maybe TRBD2 (5 bases). Germline CDR1 SGHRS, CDR2 YFSETQ. The CDR3 consists of 13 residues. The V end was cut by 6 bases, the J end by 4 bases, with 13 bases between. CDR3 sequence reads: CASTPLLGETQYF. CDR3 DNA sequence: TGCGCCAGCACCCCTCTACTAGGAGAGACCCAGTACTTC.

This clone was recorded a few times. This chain connects TRBV19 to TRBJ1-5; D gene uncertain. Germline values: CDR1 LNHDA, CDR2 SQIVND (reference sequence). The CDR3 runs 13 residues. V was trimmed by 5 bases and J by 2 bases, leaving 7 bases between them. CDR3 sequence reads: CASSLTGNQPQHF. CDR3 sequence (DNA): TGTGCCAGTAGTCTAACAGGCAATCAGCCCCAGCATTTT.

The chain combines TRBV30 with TRBJ1-2; D call uncertain. Germline V gives CDR1 GTSNPN, CDR2 SVGIG (reference sequence). The V end lost 2 bases, the J end lost 5 bases, and 21 bases lay between the germline ends. The CDR3 has 16 amino acids. CDR3 residues: CAWSRPQAEATYGYTF. CDR3 bases: TGTGCCTGGAGTCGGCCCCAGGCCGAGGCGACGTATGGCTACACCTTC.

V and J are TRBV6-6 and TRBJ1-2; 8 bases match TRBD1. Trimming cost V 5 bases and J 6 bases; bases outside gene matches: 5. The germline V gene encodes CDR1 MNHNY and CDR2 SVGAGI (reference sequence). The CDR3 contains 13 residues. The CDR3 loop reads CASSTGQGDGYTF. The CDR3 region has the DNA TGTGCCAGCAGTACAGGACAGGGTGATGGCTACACCTTC.

The genes are TRBV5-1 and TRBJ1-4, with D possibly TRBD1 on 6 matching bases. The CDR3 covers 16 residues. Per the germline V gene, CDR1 is SGHRS and CDR2 is YFSETQ. V was trimmed by 0 bases and J by 2 bases, leaving 11 bases between them. The CDR3 nucleotides are TGCGCCAGCAGCTTGGTGGGGGGCGCCACTAATGAAAAACTGTTTTTT. Residues: CASSLVGGATNEKLFF.

The chain links TRBV6-6 to TRBJ1-4; D is perhaps TRBD1 (5 bases). V was cut by 0 bases and J by 4 bases, with 9 bases left in between. Per germline, CDR1 MNHNY and CDR2 SVGAGI (reference sequence). The length of the CDR3 is 15 residues. CDR3 coding DNA: TGTGCCAGCAGTTACTCGAAGGGGAGTAATGAAAAACTGTTTTTT. It codes for CASSYSKGSNEKLFF.

This chain links TRBV7-3 with TRBJ2-1, with 8 bases that match TRBD2. Germline V lookup: CDR1 SGHTA, CDR2 FQGTGA. The ends lost 5 bases at V and 4 bases at J; junction bases unmatched: 7. The CDR3 has 15 residues. The chain's CDR3 is CASSEGTSGYNEQFF. The CDR3 bases are TGTGCCAGCAGCGAGGGGACTAGTGGATACAATGAGCAGTTCTTC.